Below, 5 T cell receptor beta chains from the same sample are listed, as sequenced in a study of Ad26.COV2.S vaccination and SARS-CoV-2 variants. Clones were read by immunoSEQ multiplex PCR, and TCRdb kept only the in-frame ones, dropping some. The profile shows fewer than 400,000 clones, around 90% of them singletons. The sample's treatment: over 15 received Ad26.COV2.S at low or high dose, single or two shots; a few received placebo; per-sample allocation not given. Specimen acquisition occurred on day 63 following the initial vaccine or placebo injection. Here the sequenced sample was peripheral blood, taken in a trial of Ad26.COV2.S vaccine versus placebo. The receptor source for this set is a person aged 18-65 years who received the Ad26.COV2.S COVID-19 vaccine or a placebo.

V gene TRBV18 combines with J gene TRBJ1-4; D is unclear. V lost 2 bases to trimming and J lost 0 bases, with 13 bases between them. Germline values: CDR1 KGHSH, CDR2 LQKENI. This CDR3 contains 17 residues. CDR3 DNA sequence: TGTGCCAGCTCACCAAGGCCAGTGGGAGCAACTAATGAAAAACTGTTTTTT. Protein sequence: CASSPRPVGATNEKLFF.

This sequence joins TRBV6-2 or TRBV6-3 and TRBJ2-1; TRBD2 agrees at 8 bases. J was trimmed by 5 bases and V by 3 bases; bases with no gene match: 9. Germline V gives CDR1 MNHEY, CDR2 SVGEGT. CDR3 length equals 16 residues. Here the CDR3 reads CASSYPTSGNDNEQFF. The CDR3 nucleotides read TGTGCCAGCAGTTATCCCACTAGCGGTAATGACAATGAGCAGTTCTTC.

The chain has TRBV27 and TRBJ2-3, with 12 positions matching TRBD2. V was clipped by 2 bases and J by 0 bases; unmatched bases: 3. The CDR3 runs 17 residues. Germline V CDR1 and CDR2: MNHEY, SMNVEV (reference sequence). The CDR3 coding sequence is TGTGCCAGCAGTTTACTAACTAGCGGGGGGAGCACAGATACGCAGTATTTT. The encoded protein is CASSLLTSGGSTDTQYF.

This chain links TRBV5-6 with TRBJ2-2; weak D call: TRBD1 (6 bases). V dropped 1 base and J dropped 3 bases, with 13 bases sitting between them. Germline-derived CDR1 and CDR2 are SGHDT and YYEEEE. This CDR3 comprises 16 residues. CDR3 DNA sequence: TGTGCCAGCAGCTTGTTATGGGGGCCACACACCGGGGAGCTGTTTTTT. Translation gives CASSLLWGPHTGELFF.

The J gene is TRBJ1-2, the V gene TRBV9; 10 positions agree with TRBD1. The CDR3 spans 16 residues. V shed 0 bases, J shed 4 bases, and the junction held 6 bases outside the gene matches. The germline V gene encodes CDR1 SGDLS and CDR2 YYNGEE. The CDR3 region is CASSVVSTGGAYGYTF. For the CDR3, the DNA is TGTGCCAGCAGCGTAGTATCGACAGGGGGCGCCTATGGCTACACCTTC.